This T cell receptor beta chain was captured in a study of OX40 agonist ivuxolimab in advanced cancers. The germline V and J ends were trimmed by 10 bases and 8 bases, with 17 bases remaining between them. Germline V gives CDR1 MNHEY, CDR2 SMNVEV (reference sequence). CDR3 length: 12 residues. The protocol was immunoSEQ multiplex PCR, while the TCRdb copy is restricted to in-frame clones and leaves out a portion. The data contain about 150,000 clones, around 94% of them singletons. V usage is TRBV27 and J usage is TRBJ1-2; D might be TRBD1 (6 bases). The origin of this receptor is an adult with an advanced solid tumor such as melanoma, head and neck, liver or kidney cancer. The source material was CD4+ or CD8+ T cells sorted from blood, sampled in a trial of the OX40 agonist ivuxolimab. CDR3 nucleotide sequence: TGTGCCACCCTTCGAGGGGGGGGCGGCTACACCTTC. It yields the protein CATLRGGGGYTF.